The rows below give T cell receptor beta chains drawn from one sample of a study of shared clonotypes between healthy human individuals. The repertoire was sequenced with immunoSEQ multiplex PCR; TCRdb's copy has only in-frame clones and lacks some. The sample lists approximately 2.4 million clones; 90% to 96% were seen once. Sequenced: naive CD4+ T cells sorted from blood. The receptors originated from a man aged 18 to 35 in good health. Each CDR3 is given with its conserved first and last residue. The order of the fields is clone size, J gene, V gene, D gene, CDR3 DNA, CDR3 protein. A D gene is named only where the DNA matches it firmly. The size entry is marked missing in some rows and otherwise reads once, few, many or a size class.

>-|TRBJ2-5|TRBV5-1|-
TGCGCCAGCAGCTTGGCGGGGGTGTTGGAGACCCAGTACTTC
CASSLAGVLETQYF
>-|TRBJ1-5|TRBV4-1|-
TGCGCCAGCAGCCAAGAGGGGGCAGGGTTCCAGCCCCAGCATTTT
CASSQEGAGFQPQHF
>-|TRBJ1-3|TRBV29-1|-
TGCAGCGCCCGGGGGGGGAGTTTCTCTGGAAACACCATATATTTT
CSARGGSFSGNTIYF
>once|TRBJ1-4|TRBV4-3|-
TGCGCCAGCAGCCACAAGTTGGCAGGGATTAATGAAAAACTGTTTTTT
CASSHKLAGINEKLFF
>-|TRBJ2-2|TRBV27|-
TGTGCCAGCAGTTTTGGGGGGGAGCTGTTTTTT
CASSFGGELFF
>-|TRBJ2-7|TRBV18|-
TGTGCCAGCTCACCACCGGGTCAGACCTACGAGCAGTACTTC
CASSPPGQTYEQYF
>-|TRBJ2-5|TRBV12-5|-
TGTGCTAGTGGCGAAGGACAGCTTCAAGAGACCCAGTACTTC
CASGEGQLQETQYF
>-|TRBJ1-2|TRBV2|-
TGTGCCAGCAGTGGAGTGCACGGCAACTATGGCTACACCTTC
CASSGVHGNYGYTF
>-|TRBJ1-5|TRBV30|TRBD1
TGTGCCTGGAGTGTATTAGGGACAGGGAAATCTCAGCCCCAGCATTTT
CAWSVLGTGKSQPQHF
>-|TRBJ2-7|TRBV13|TRBD2
TGTGCCAGCAGGCTGTGGGGAGGGCCTTTCGACGAGCAGTACTTC
CASRLWGGPFDEQYF
>-|TRBJ2-5|TRBV5-1|-
TGCGCCAGCAGCTTCCCCCAAGAGACCCAGTACTTC
CASSFPQETQYF
>-|TRBJ2-7|TRBV7-2|TRBD1
TGTGCCAGCAGCTTAGCGGCTCCCGGGACAGGGAACTACGAGCAGTACTTC
CASSLAAPGTGNYEQYF
>-|TRBJ1-1|TRBV30|TRBD1
TGTGCCAGACAGGGGGGGACTGAAGCTTTCTTT
CARQGGTEAFF
>-|TRBJ2-1|TRBV6-5|-
TGTGCCAGCAGTTCCTCCGGGACGAAAACCCGTGAGCAGTTCTTC
CASSSSGTKTREQFF